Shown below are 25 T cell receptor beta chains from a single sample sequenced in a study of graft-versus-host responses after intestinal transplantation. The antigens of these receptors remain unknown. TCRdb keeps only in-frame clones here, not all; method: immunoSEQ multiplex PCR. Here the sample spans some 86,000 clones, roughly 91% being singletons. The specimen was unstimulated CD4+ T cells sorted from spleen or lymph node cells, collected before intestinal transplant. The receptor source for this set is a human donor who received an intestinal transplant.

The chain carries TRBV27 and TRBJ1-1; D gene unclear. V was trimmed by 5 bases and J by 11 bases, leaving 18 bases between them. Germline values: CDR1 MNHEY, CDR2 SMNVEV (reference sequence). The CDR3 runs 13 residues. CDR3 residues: CASSPRGGAGAFF. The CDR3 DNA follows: TGTGCCAGCAGTCCGCGAGGCGGCGCGGGGGCTTTCTTT.

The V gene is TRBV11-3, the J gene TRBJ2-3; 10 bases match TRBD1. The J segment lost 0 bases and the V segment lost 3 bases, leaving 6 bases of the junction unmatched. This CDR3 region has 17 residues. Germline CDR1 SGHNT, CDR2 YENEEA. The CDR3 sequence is CASSLGTGVGSTDTQYF. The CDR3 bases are TGTGCCAGCAGCTTGGGGACAGGGGTTGGTAGCACAGATACGCAGTATTTT. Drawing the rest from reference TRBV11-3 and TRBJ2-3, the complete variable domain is EAGVVQSPRYKIIEKKQPVAFWCNPISGHNTLYWYLQNLGQGPELLIRYENEEAVDDSQLPKDRFSAERLKGVDSTLKIQPAELGDSAVYLCASSLGTGVGSTDTQYFGPGTRLTVL.

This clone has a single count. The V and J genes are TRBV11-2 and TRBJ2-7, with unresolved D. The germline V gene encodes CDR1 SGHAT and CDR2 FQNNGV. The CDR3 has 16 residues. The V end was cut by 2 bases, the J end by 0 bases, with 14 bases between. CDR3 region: CASSLLRGPNSYEQYF. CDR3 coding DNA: TGTGCCAGCAGCTTATTACGAGGCCCCAACTCCTACGAGCAGTACTTC.

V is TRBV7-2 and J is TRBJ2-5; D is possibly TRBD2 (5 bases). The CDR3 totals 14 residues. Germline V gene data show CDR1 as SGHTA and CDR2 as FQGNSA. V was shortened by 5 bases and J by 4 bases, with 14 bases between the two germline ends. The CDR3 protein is CASSPGGGRETQYF. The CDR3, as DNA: TGTGCCAGCAGCCCCGGTGGTGGGAGAGAGACCCAGTACTTC.

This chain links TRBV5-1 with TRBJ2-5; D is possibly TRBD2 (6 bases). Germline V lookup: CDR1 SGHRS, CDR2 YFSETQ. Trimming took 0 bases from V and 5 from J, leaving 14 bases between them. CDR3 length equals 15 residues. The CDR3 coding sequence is TGCGCCAGCAGCTTGGACTGGGCAGGGAGGGAGACCCAGTACTTC. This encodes CASSLDWAGRETQYF.

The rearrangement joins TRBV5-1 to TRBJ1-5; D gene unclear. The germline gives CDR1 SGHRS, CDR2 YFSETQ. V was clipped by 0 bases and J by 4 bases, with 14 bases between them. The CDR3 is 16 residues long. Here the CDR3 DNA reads TGCGCCAGCAGCTTGGATGGTCCGGGAGGGAATCAGCCCCAGCATTTT. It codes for CASSLDGPGGNQPQHF.

The chain's CDR3 is CASSLAGQGTNYGYTF. CDR3 sequence (DNA): TGCGCCAGCAGCTTGGCCGGACAGGGGACTAACTATGGCTACACCTTC. This chain uses TRBV5-1 with TRBJ1-2, with 9 bases matching TRBD1. This CDR3 comprises 16 residues. V shed 0 bases, J shed 0 bases, and the junction held 3 bases outside the gene matches. The germline V gene encodes CDR1 SGHRS and CDR2 YFSETQ.

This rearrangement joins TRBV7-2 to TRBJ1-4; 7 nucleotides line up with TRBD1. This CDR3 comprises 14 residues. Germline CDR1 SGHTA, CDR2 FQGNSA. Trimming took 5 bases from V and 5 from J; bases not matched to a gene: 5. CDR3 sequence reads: CASSRTGVNEKLFF. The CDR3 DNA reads TGTGCCAGCAGCAGGACAGGAGTAAATGAAAAACTGTTTTTT.

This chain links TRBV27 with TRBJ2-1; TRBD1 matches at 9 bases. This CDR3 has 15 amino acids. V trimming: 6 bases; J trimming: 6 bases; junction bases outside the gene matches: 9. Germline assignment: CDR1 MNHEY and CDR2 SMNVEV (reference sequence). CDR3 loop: CASRPGTGRGNEQFF. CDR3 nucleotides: TGTGCCAGCAGGCCCGGGACAGGGAGGGGCAATGAGCAGTTCTTC.

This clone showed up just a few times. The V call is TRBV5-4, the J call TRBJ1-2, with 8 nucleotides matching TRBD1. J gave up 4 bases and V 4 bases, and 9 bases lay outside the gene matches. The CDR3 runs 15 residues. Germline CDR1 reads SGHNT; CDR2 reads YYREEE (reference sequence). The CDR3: CASSAPGQAPYGYTF. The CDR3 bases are TGTGCCAGCAGCGCACCGGGACAGGCTCCCTATGGCTACACCTTC.

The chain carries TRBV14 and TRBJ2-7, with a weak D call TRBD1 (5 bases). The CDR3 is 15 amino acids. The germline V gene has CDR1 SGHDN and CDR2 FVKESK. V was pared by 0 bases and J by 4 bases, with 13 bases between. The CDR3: CASSQEGVGLYEQYF. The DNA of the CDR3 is TGTGCCAGCAGCCAAGAAGGGGTAGGATTGTACGAGCAGTACTTC. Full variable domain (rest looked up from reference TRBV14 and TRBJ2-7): EAGVTQFPSHSVIEKGQTVTLRCDPISGHDNLYWYRRVMGKEIKFLLHFVKESKQDESGMPNNRFLAERTGGTYSTLKVQPAELEDSGVYFCASSQEGVGLYEQYFGPGTRLTVT.

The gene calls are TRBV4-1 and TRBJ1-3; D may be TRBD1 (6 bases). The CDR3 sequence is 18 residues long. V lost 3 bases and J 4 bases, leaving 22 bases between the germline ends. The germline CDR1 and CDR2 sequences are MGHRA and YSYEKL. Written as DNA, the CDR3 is TGCGCCAGCAGCCATCCGAGATCAGTCAGGGGCCAGGGAAACACCATATATTTT. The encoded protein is CASSHPRSVRGQGNTIYF.

The CDR3 DNA is TGTGCCAGCAGCTTAGAACTAGCGGGGGCAAGAACCTACGAGCAGTACTTC. This translates into CASSLELAGARTYEQYF. This chain connects TRBV7-2 to TRBJ2-7, with 11 bases lining up with TRBD2. The trim removed 1 base at V and 2 bases at J, leaving 7 bases unmatched. This CDR3 spans 17 amino acids. Germline-derived CDR1 and CDR2 are SGHTA and FQGNSA.

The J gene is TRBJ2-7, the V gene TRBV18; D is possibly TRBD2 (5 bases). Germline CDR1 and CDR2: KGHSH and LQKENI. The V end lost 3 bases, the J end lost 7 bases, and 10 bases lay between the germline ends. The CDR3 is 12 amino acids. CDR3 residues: CASSPAAGEQYF. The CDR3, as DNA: TGTGCCAGCTCACCGGCGGCGGGTGAGCAGTACTTC.

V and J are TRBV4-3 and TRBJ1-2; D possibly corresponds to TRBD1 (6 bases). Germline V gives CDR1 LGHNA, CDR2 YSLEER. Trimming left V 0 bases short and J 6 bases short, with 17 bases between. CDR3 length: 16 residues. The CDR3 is CASSQDPRGAVDGYTF. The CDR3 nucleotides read TGCGCCAGCAGCCAAGATCCCCGGGGGGCGGTCGATGGCTACACCTTC.

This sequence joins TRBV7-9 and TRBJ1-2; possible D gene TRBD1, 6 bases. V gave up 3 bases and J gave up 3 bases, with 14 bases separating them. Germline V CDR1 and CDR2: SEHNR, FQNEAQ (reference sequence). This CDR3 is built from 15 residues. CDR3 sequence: CASSFREGVDYGYTF. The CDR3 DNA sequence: TGTGCCAGCAGCTTTCGAGAGGGGGTCGACTATGGCTACACCTTC.

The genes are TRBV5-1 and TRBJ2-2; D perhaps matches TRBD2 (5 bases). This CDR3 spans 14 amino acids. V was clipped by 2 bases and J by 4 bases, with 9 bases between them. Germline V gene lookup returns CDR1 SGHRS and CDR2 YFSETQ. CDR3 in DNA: TGCGCCAGCAGCTTCGGACTGTTCACCGGGGAGCTGTTTTTT. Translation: CASSFGLFTGELFF.

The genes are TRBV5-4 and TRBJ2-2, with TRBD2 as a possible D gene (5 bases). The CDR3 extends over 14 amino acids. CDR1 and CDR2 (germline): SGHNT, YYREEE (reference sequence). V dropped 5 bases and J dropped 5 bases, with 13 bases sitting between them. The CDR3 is CASSREGRTGELFF. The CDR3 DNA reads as TGTGCCAGCAGTCGTGAGGGTCGAACCGGGGAGCTGTTTTTT. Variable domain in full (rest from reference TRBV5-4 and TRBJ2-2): ETGVTQSPTHLIKTRGQQVTLRCSSQSGHNTVSWYQQALGQGPQFIFQYYREEENGRGNFPPRFSGLQFPNYSSELNVNALELDDSALYLCASSREGRTGELFFGEGSRLTVL.

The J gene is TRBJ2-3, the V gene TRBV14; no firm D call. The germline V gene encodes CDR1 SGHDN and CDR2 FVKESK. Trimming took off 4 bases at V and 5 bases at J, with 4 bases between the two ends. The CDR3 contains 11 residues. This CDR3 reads CASSLVDTQYF. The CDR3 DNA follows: TGTGCCAGCAGCCTAGTAGATACGCAGTATTTT.

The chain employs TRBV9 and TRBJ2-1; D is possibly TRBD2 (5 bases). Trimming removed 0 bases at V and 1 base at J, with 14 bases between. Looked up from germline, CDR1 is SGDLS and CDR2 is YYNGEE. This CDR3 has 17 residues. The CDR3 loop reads CASSVGELVRSYNEQFF. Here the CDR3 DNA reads TGTGCCAGCAGCGTAGGGGAACTAGTTCGATCCTACAATGAGCAGTTCTTC.

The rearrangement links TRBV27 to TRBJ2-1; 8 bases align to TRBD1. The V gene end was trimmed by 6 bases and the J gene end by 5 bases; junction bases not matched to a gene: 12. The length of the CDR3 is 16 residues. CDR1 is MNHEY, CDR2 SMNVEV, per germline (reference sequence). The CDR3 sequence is CASSLTGQERHNEQFF. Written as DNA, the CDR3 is TGTGCCAGCAGCCTGACGGGACAGGAACGCCACAATGAGCAGTTCTTC.

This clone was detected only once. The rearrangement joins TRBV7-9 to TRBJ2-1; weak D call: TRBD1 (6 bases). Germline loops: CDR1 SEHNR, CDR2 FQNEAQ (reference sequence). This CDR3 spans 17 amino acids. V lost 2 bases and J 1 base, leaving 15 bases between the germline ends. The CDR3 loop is CASSLPISGVSYNEQFF. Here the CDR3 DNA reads TGTGCCAGCAGCTTACCGATTTCAGGGGTATCCTACAATGAGCAGTTCTTC.

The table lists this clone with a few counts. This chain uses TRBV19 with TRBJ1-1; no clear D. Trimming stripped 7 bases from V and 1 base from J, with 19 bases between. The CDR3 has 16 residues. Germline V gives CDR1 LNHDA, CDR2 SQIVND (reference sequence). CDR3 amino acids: CASMLRPPAANTEAFF. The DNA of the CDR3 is TGTGCCAGTATGCTAAGACCCCCCGCGGCGAACACTGAAGCTTTCTTT.

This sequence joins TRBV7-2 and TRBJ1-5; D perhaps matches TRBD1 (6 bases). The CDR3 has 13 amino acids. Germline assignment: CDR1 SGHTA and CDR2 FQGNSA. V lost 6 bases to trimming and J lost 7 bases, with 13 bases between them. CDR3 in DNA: TGTGCCAGCAGACTCGAAGGGACACAGCCCCAGCATTTT. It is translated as CASRLEGTQPQHF. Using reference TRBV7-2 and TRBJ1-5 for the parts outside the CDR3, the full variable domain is GAGVSQSPSNKVTEKGKDVELRCDPISGHTALYWYRQSLGQGLEFLIYFQGNSAPDKSGLPSDRFSAERTGGSVSTLTIQRTQQEDSAVYLCASRLEGTQPQHFGDGTRLSIL.

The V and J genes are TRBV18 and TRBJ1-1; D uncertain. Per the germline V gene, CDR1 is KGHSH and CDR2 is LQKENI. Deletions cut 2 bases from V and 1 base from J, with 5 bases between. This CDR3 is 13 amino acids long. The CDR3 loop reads CASSPVRNTEAFF. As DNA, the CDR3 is TGTGCCAGCTCACCAGTCCGGAACACTGAAGCTTTCTTT.